This note documents a single T cell receptor beta chain sequence. The antigen is not known. The CDR3 consists of 14 residues. Trimming stripped 5 bases from V and 3 bases from J, with 12 bases between. Germline CDR1 is SGHRS and CDR2 is YFSETQ. Produced via immunoSEQ multiplex PCR; TCRdb's table is partial and in-frame only. This table has tens of thousands of clones, more than 70% appearing once. This sample stems from a study of radiotherapy plus CTLA-4 blockade in lung cancer. For the study at large: Among all patients, 18% showed objective responses, while roughly 31% had disease control. Overall study findings and caveats: An expansion of tumor-derived TCR clones occurred in blood after radiotherapy plus ipilimumab.

This clonotype was sampled from a human donor with non-small cell lung cancer whose response to radiotherapy plus ipilimumab could not be evaluated. The chain has TRBV5-1 and TRBJ1-3; TRBD1 might be the D (5 bases). The sample consisted of peripheral blood, taken from a patient treated with radiotherapy plus ipilimumab. CDR3 sequence reads: CASRAGYGGNTIYF. CDR3 DNA sequence: TGCGCCAGCAGGGCAGGGTATGGTGGAAACACCATATATTTT.